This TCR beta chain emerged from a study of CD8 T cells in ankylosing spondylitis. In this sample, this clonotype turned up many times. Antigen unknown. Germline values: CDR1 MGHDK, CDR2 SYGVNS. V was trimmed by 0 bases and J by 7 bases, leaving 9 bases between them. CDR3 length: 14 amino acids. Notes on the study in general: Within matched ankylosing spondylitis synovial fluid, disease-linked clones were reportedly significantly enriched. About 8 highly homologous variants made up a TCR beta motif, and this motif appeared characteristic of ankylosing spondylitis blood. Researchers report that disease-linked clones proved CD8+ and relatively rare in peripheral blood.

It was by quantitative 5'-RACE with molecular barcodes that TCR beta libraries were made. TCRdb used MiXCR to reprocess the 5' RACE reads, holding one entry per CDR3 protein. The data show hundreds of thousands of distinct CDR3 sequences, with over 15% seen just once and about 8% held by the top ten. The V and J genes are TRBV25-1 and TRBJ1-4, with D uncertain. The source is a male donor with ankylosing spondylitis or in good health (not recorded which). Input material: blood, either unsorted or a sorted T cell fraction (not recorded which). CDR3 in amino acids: CASSEYGPVEKLFF. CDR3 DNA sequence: TGTGCCAGCAGTGAATACGGCCCAGTTGAAAAACTGTTTTTT.